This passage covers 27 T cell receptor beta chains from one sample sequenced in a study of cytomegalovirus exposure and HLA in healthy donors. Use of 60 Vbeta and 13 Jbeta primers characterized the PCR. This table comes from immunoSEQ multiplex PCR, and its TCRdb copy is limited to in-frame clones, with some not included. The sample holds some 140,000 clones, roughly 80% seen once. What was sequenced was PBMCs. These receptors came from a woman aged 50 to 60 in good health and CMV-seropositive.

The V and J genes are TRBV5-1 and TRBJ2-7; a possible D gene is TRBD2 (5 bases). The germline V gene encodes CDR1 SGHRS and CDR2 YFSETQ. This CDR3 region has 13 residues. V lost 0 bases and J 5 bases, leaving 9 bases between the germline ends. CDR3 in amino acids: CASSLGGYNEQYF. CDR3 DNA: TGCGCCAGCAGCTTGGGAGGGTACAACGAGCAGTACTTC.

The CDR3 DNA sequence: TGTGCCAGCAGTTCCCCCGGGGGGCGGAAATACGAGCAGTACTTC. The encoded protein is CASSSPGGRKYEQYF. The chain combines TRBV28 with TRBJ2-7; D might be TRBD2 (7 bases). The CDR3 runs to 15 residues. From germline, CDR1 is MDHEN and CDR2 SYDVKM. The V end was cut by 4 bases, the J end by 4 bases, with 17 bases between.

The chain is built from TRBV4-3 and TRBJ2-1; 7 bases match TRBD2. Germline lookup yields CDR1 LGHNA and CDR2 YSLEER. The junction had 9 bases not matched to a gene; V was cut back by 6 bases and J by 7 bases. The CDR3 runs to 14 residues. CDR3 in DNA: TGCGCCAGCAGAAGGAATTTGGGGGGGAATGAGCAGTTCTTC. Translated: CASRRNLGGNEQFF.

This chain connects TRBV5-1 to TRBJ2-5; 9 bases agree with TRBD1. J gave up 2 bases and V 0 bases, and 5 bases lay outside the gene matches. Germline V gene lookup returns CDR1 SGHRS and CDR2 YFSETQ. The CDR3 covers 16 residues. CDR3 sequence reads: CASSLGATGGQETQYF. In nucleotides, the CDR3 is TGCGCCAGCAGCTTGGGAGCGACAGGGGGACAAGAGACCCAGTACTTC. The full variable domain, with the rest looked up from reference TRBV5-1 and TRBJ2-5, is KAGVTQTPRYLIKTRGQQVTLSCSPISGHRSVSWYQQTPGQGLQFLFEYFSETQRNKGNFPGRFSGRQFSNSRSEMNVSTLELGDSALYLCASSLGATGGQETQYFGPGTRLLVL.

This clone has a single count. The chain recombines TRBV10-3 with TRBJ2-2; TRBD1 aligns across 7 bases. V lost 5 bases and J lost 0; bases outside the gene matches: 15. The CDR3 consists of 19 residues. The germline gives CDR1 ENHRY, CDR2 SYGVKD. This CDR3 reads CAISNRIVQGRSNTGELFF. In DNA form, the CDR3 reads TGTGCCATCAGTAACCGGATAGTACAGGGGCGATCGAACACCGGGGAGCTGTTTTTT.

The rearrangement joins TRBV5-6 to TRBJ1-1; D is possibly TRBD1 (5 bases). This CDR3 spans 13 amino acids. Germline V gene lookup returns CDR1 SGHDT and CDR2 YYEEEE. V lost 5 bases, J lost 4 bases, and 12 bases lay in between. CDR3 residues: CASSPDSFTEAFF. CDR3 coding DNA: TGTGCCAGCAGTCCAGACAGTTTCACTGAAGCTTTCTTT.

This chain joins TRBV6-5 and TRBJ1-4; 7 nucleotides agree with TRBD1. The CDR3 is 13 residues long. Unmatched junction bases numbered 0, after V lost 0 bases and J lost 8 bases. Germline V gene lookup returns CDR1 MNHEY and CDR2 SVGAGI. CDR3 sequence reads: CASSYSTGEKLFF. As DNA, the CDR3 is TGTGCCAGCAGTTACTCGACAGGGGAAAAACTGTTTTTT.

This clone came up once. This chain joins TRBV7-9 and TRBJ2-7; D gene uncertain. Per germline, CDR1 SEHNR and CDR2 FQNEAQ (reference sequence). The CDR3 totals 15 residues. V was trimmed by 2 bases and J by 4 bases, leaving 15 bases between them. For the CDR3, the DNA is TGTGCCAGCAGCTTAATAAGGAGAAGTATTTACGAGCAGTACTTC. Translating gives CASSLIRRSIYEQYF.

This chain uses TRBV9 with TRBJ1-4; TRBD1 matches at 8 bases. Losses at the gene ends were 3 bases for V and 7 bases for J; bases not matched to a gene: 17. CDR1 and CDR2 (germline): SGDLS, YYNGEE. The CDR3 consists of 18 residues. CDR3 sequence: CASSADRGRPDSTEKLFF. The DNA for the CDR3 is TGTGCCAGCAGCGCCGACAGGGGAAGGCCAGATTCAACTGAAAAACTGTTTTTT. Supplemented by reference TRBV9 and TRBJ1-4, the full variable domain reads DSGVTQTPKHLITATGQRVTLRCSPRSGDLSVYWYQQSLDQGLQFLIQYYNGEERAKGNILERFSAQQFPDLHSELNLSSLELGDSALYFCASSADRGRPDSTEKLFFGSGTQLSVL.

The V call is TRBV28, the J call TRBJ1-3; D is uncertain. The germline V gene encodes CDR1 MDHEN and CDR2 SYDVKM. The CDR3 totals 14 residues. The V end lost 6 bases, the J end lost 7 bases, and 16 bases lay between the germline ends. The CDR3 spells CASSSNENPNTIYF. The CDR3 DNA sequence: TGTGCCAGCAGCTCGAACGAGAACCCCAACACCATATATTTT.

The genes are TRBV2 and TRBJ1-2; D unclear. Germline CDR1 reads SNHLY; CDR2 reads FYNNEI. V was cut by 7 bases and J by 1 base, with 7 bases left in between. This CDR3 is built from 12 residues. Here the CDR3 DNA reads TGTGCCAGCACCGGTCTTAACTATGGCTACACCTTC. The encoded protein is CASTGLNYGYTF.

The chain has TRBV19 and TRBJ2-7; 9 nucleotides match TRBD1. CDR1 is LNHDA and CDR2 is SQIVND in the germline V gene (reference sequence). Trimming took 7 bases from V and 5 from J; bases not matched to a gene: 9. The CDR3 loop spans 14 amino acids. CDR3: CASTSRQGVNEQYF. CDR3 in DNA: TGTGCCAGTACCTCCCGACAGGGGGTAAACGAGCAGTACTTC.

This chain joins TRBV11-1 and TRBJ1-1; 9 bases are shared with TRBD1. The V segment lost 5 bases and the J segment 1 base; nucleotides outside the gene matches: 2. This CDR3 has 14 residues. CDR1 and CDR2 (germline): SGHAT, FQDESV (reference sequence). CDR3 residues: CASSPDRGNTEAFF. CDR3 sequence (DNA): TGTGCCAGCAGCCCGGACAGGGGGAACACTGAAGCTTTCTTT.

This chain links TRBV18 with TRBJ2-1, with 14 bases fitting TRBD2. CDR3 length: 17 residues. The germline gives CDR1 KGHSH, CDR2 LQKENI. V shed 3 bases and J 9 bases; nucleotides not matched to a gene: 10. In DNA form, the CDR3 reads TGTGCCAGCTCACCCCGTACCCCGGGACTAGCGGGGGCTGAGCAGTTCTTC. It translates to CASSPRTPGLAGAEQFF.

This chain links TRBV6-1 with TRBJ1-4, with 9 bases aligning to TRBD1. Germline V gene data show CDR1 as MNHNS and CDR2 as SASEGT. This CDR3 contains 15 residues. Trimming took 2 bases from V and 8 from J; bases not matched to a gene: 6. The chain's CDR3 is CASSEIWDREEKLFF. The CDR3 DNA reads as TGTGCCAGCAGTGAAATTTGGGACAGGGAGGAAAAACTGTTTTTT.

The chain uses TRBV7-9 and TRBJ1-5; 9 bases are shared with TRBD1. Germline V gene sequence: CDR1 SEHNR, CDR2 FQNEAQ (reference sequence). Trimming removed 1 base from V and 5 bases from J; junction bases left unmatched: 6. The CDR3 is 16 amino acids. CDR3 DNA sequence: TGTGCCAGCAGCTTAGGGCCGGACAGGGGAGATCAGCCCCAGCATTTT. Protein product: CASSLGPDRGDQPQHF. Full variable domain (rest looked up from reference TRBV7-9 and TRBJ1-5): DTGVSQNPRHKITKRGQNVTFRCDPISEHNRLYWYRQTLGQGPEFLTYFQNEAQLEKSRLLSDRFSAERPKGSFSTLEIQRTEQGDSAMYLCASSLGPDRGDQPQHFGDGTRLSIL.

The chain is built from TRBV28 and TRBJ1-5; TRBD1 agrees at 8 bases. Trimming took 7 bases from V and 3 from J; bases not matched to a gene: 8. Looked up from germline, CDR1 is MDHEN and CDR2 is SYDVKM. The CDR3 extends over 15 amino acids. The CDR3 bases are TGTGCCAGCAACCTAGGACAGGGACCCAATCAGCCCCAGCATTTT. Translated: CASNLGQGPNQPQHF. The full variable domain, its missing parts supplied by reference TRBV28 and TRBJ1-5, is DVKVTQSSRYLVKRTGEKVFLECVQDMDHENMFWYRQDPGLGLRLIYFSYDVKMKEKGDIPEGYSVSREKKERFSLILESASTNQTSMYLCASNLGQGPNQPQHFGDGTRLSIL.

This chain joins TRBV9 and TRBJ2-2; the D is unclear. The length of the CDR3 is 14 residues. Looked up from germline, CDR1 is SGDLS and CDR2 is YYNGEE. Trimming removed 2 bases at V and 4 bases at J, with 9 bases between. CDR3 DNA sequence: TGTGCCAGCAGCGTGTCGGCGGTCACCGGGGAGCTGTTTTTT. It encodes CASSVSAVTGELFF.

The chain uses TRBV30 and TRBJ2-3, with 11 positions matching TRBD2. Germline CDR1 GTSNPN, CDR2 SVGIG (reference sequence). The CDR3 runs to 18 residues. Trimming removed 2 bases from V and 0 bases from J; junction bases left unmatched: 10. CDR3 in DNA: TGTGCCTGGAGTCCTACCTACAGACTAGCGGGGAGCACAGATACGCAGTATTTT. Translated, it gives CAWSPTYRLAGSTDTQYF.

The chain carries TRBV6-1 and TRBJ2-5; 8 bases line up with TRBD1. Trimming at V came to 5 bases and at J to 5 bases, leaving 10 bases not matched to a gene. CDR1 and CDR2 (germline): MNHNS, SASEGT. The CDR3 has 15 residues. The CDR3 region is CASSTRQGRPETQYF. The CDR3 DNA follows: TGTGCCAGCAGTACCCGACAGGGGCGACCGGAGACCCAGTACTTC.

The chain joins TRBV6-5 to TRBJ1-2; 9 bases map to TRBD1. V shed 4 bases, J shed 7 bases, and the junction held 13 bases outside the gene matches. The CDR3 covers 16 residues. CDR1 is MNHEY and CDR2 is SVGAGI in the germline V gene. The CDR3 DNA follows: TGTGCCAGCAGTTTCATAACAGGGGGCAAGGAGCCTGGCTACACCTTC. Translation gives CASSFITGGKEPGYTF.

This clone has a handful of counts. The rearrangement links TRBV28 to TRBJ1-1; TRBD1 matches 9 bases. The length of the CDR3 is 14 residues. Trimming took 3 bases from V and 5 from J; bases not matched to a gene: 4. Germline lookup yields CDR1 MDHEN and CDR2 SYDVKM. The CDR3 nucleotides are TGTGCCAGCAGTTTGGGACAGGGAAGGACTGAAGCTTTCTTT. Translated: CASSLGQGRTEAFF.

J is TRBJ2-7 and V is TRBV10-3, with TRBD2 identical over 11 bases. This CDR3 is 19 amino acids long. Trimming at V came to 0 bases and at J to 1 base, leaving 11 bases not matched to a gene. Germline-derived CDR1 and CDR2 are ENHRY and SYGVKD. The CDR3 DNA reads TGTGCCATCAGTGAGTCTTTTGAGACTAGCGGGGTCTTTTCCTACGAGCAGTACTTC. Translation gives CAISESFETSGVFSYEQYF.

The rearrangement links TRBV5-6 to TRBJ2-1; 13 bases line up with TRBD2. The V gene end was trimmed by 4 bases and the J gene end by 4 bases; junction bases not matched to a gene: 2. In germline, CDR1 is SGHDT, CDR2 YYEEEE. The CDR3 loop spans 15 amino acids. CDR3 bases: TGTGCCAGCAGCACTAGCGGGGGGGCTTACAATGAGCAGTTCTTC. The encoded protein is CASSTSGGAYNEQFF. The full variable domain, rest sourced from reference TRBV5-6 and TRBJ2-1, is DAGVTQSPTHLIKTRGQQVTLRCSPKSGHDTVSWYQQALGQGPQFIFQYYEEEERQRGNFPDRFSGHQFPNYSSELNVNALLLGDSALYLCASSTSGGAYNEQFFGPGTRLTVL.

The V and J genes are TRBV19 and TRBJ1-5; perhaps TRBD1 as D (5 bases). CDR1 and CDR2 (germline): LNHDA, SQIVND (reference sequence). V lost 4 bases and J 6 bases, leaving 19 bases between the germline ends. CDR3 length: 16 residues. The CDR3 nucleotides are TGTGCCAGTAGTACCCCTGCGGGGCCGAGAGGTCAGCCCCAGCATTTT. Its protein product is CASSTPAGPRGQPQHF.

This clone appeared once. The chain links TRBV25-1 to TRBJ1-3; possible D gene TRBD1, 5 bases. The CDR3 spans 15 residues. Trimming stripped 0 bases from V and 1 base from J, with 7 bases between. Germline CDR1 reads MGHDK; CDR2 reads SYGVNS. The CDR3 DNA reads TGTGCCAGCAGTGAATACGGGGGATCTGGAAACACCATATATTTT. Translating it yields CASSEYGGSGNTIYF.

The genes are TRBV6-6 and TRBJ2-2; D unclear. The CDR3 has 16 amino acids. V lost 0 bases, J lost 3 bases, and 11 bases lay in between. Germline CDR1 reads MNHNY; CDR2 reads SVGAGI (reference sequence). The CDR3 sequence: CASSYSTTSYTGELFF. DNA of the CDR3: TGTGCCAGCAGTTACTCGACGACTTCATACACCGGGGAGCTGTTTTTT.